Shown below are 23 T cell receptor beta chains from a single sample sequenced in a study of T cell clonotyping in hematopoietic cell transplantation. TCRdb keeps only in-frame clones here, not all; method: immunoSEQ multiplex PCR. Of some 13,000 clones listed, 94% are singletons. The sequencing here drew on PBMCs, taken 30 days after allogeneic stem cell transplant. The receptor source for this set is a male patient between 55 and 70 years old who had an allogeneic stem cell transplant from an unrelated donor, so the T cells may come from the graft donor. Some clones in this sample may be carry-over from other donors' samples.

The chain uses TRBV18 and TRBJ1-4; perhaps TRBD1 as D (5 bases). In germline, CDR1 is KGHSH, CDR2 LQKENI. This CDR3 contains 14 residues. Deletions cut 6 bases from V and 4 bases from J, with 12 bases between. CDR3 DNA sequence: TGTGCCAGCTCTCCGGGACCCCGTAATGAAAAACTGTTTTTT. Its protein product is CASSPGPRNEKLFF.

V is TRBV29-1 and J is TRBJ2-7; D uncertain. There are 14 residues in the CDR3. Germline-derived CDR1 and CDR2 are SQVTM and ANQGSEA. The CDR3 DNA follows: TGCAGTGCCGGGTCCAGGTTGAGCTCCTACGAGCAGTACTTC. This translates into CSAGSRLSSYEQYF.

The chain carries TRBV11-2 and TRBJ2-7; 7 bases match TRBD1. The CDR3 runs 16 residues. The germline V gene has CDR1 SGHAT and CDR2 FQNNGV. After removal of 0 bases from V and 4 bases from J, the junction contained 9 bases not matched to a gene. CDR3: CASSLEWAGGVYEQYF. CDR3 sequence (DNA): TGTGCCAGCAGCTTAGAGTGGGCAGGGGGTGTGTACGAGCAGTACTTC.

V usage is TRBV5-1 and J usage is TRBJ1-2; 7 positions match TRBD1. The CDR3 has 13 residues. The V and J ends lost 7 bases and 2 bases, in that order; junction bases with no gene match: 5. Germline CDR1 and CDR2: SGHRS and YFSETQ. The CDR3 nucleotides read TGCGCCAGCCAAAGGGACAGCAACTATGGCTACACCTTC. It codes for CASQRDSNYGYTF.

V and J are TRBV6-5 and TRBJ2-7; 8 bases are shared with TRBD1. The CDR3 is 14 residues long. Germline V CDR1 and CDR2: MNHEY, SVGAGI. J was trimmed by 2 bases and V by 5 bases; bases with no gene match: 5. The CDR3 nucleotides read TGTGCCAGCAGTAGGACAGGGCGCGCCTACGAGCAGTACTTC. It is translated as CASSRTGRAYEQYF.

V gene TRBV19 combines with J gene TRBJ2-7, with D tentatively TRBD1 (6 bases). Germline CDR1 is LNHDA and CDR2 is SQIVND (reference sequence). The V and J ends lost 6 bases and 0 bases respectively, with 12 bases between them. This CDR3 spans 14 amino acids. This CDR3 reads CASRPRTDSYEQYF. The CDR3 DNA sequence: TGTGCCAGTAGGCCGAGGACAGACTCCTACGAGCAGTACTTC.

This chain links TRBV7-9 with TRBJ1-3; TRBD1 might be the D (5 bases). V lost 5 bases and J lost 0, with 14 bases in between. The CDR3 has 16 amino acids. CDR1 is SEHNR and CDR2 is FQNEAQ in the germline V gene (reference sequence). The DNA for the CDR3 is TGTGCCAGCAGCCTTGACAGAGTTCACTCTGGAAACACCATATATTTT. Encoded protein: CASSLDRVHSGNTIYF.

The chain uses TRBV5-4 and TRBJ2-1, with 8 bases matching TRBD2. V dropped 4 bases and J dropped 2; count of bases not matched to a gene: 8. Germline loops: CDR1 SGHNT, CDR2 YYREEE (reference sequence). The CDR3 has 16 amino acids. The CDR3 loop reads CASSRGGGNAYNEQFF. In DNA form, the CDR3 reads TGTGCCAGCAGCCGGGGGGGCGGGAACGCCTACAATGAGCAGTTCTTC.

The rearrangement joins TRBV7-8 to TRBJ1-3, with D possibly matching TRBD1 (5 bases). CDR1 and CDR2 (germline): SGHVS, FQNEAQ. V shed 0 bases and J shed 2 bases, with 11 bases lying between them. This CDR3 region has 16 residues. The CDR3 sequence is CASSLAPVGAGNTIYF. CDR3 sequence (DNA): TGTGCCAGCAGCTTAGCTCCGGTAGGGGCTGGAAACACCATATATTTT. The whole variable domain, remainder taken from reference TRBV7-8 and TRBJ1-3, is GAGVSQSPRYKVAKRGQDVALRCDPISGHVSLFWYQQALGQGPEFLTYFQNEAQLDKSGLPSDRFFAERPEGSVSTLKIQRTQQEDSAVYLCASSLAPVGAGNTIYFGEGSWLTVV.

The J gene is TRBJ2-3, the V gene TRBV19; the D is unclear. The CDR3 length is 14 residues. V gave up 6 bases and J gave up 2 bases, with 12 bases separating them. Looked up from germline, CDR1 is LNHDA and CDR2 is SQIVND (reference sequence). Here the CDR3 reads CASRLGLNTDTQYF. In DNA form, the CDR3 reads TGTGCCAGTAGATTAGGGCTTAACACAGATACGCAGTATTTT. The full variable domain, completed using reference TRBV19 and TRBJ2-3, is DGGITQSPKYLFRKEGQNVTLSCEQNLNHDAMYWYRQDPGQGLRLIYYSQIVNDFQKGDIAEGYSVSREKKESFPLTVTSAQKNPTAFYLCASRLGLNTDTQYFGPGTRLTVL.

V gene TRBV7-9 combines with J gene TRBJ2-5, with D possibly called TRBD1 or TRBD2 (5 bases each). The CDR3 is made up of 17 amino acids. With 4 bases removed from V and 3 bases from J, the gap between germline ends came to 21 bases. Germline CDR1 SEHNR, CDR2 FQNEAQ (reference sequence). The DNA of the CDR3 is TGTGCCAGCAGCTCCCACCGGGACCCCACGCTTGAAGAGACCCAGTACTTC. Protein: CASSSHRDPTLEETQYF.

This clone was detected only once. The CDR3 loop reads CASSLGVREGVHEQYF. The CDR3 coding sequence is TGTGCCAGCAGCTTAGGGGTCAGGGAAGGAGTACACGAGCAGTACTTC. V and J are TRBV7-6 and TRBJ2-7; D possibly corresponds to TRBD1 (5 bases). The germline V gene encodes CDR1 SGHVS and CDR2 FNYEAQ. The length of the CDR3 is 16 residues. V dropped 1 base and J dropped 5 bases, with 18 bases sitting between them.

The chain is built from TRBV5-6 and TRBJ1-5; the D is unclear. Per the germline V gene, CDR1 is SGHDT and CDR2 is YYEEEE. The CDR3 is 16 amino acids. Trimming stripped 0 bases from V and 5 bases from J, with 15 bases between. The CDR3 reads CASSLGGPRSDQPQHF. CDR3 DNA sequence: TGTGCCAGCAGCTTGGGCGGCCCCCGATCGGATCAGCCCCAGCATTTT.

The V gene is TRBV29-1, the J gene TRBJ1-1, with D maybe TRBD1 (6 bases). The germline gives CDR1 SQVTM, CDR2 ANQGSEA. This CDR3 is built from 11 residues. Trimming shortened V by 6 bases and J by 9 bases, and 14 bases separated the two germline ends. As DNA, the CDR3 is TGCAGCGTCCTGACAGGAGAAAAAGCTTTCTTT. This translates into CSVLTGEKAFF.

V usage is TRBV28 and J usage is TRBJ1-1; no definite D call. The CDR3 totals 11 residues. V lost 8 bases, J lost 6 bases, and 10 bases lay in between. CDR1 and CDR2 (germline): MDHEN, SYDVKM. The CDR3 DNA reads as TGTGCCAGCCGGAGGATGCCTGAAGCTTTCTTT. Its translation: CASRRMPEAFF.

The chain is built from TRBV28 and TRBJ1-5; TRBD1 matches 10 bases. Per the germline V gene, CDR1 is MDHEN and CDR2 is SYDVKM. This CDR3 has 14 residues. Unmatched junction bases numbered 4, after V lost 6 bases and J lost 5 bases. This chain's CDR3 is CASSRGTGDQPQHF. The CDR3 nucleotides read TGTGCCAGCAGCAGAGGGACAGGGGATCAGCCCCAGCATTTT.

This chain links TRBV5-6 with TRBJ1-3; D gene ambiguous. Trimming shortened V by 1 base and J by 7 bases, and 9 bases separated the two germline ends. CDR3 length equals 13 residues. Germline V gene data show CDR1 as SGHDT and CDR2 as YYEEEE. The CDR3 spells CASSLSQPNTIYF. The CDR3, as DNA: TGTGCCAGCAGCTTGAGTCAGCCGAACACCATATATTTT.

Only a few counts were recorded for this clone. V is TRBV6-6 and J is TRBJ1-5; D remains unclear. This CDR3 contains 12 residues. CDR1 and CDR2 from the germline V gene are MNHNY and SVGAGI (reference sequence). V was cut by 4 bases and J by 5 bases, with 6 bases left in between. The CDR3 DNA reads TGTGCCAGCAGTTCGCCGTATCAGCCCCAGCATTTT. Its translation: CASSSPYQPQHF.

The gene calls are TRBV19 and TRBJ1-1; possible D gene TRBD1, 5 bases. CDR3 length: 15 residues. The V gene lost 4 bases and the J gene lost 4 bases, with 16 bases spanning the gap. The germline V gene has CDR1 LNHDA and CDR2 SQIVND (reference sequence). CDR3 amino acids: CASSKGQRLGTEAFF. The CDR3 nucleotides read TGTGCCAGTAGTAAGGGGCAACGTCTGGGCACTGAAGCTTTCTTT.

V and J are TRBV7-8 and TRBJ2-7; D unclear. V lost 1 base to trimming and J lost 0 bases, with 7 bases between them. There are 14 residues in the CDR3. Germline V gene data show CDR1 as SGHVS and CDR2 as FQNEAQ. The CDR3 is CASSLVSSSYEQYF. The DNA for the CDR3 is TGTGCCAGCAGCTTAGTTTCGTCCTCCTACGAGCAGTACTTC. Complete variable domain (other parts from reference TRBV7-8 and TRBJ2-7): GAGVSQSPRYKVAKRGQDVALRCDPISGHVSLFWYQQALGQGPEFLTYFQNEAQLDKSGLPSDRFFAERPEGSVSTLKIQRTQQEDSAVYLCASSLVSSSYEQYFGPGTRLTVT.

The V and J genes are TRBV7-2 and TRBJ2-3; 7 bases are shared with TRBD2. This CDR3 spans 17 amino acids. V gave up 1 base and J gave up 1 base; unmatched junction bases: 8. In germline, CDR1 is SGHTA, CDR2 FQGNSA. As DNA, the CDR3 is TGTGCCAGCAGCTTAGATGGACTAGTCCGTCGCACAGATACGCAGTATTTT. Protein sequence: CASSLDGLVRRTDTQYF. Complete variable domain (other parts from reference TRBV7-2 and TRBJ2-3): GAGVSQSPSNKVTEKGKDVELRCDPISGHTALYWYRQSLGQGLEFLIYFQGNSAPDKSGLPSDRFSAERTGGSVSTLTIQRTQQEDSAVYLCASSLDGLVRRTDTQYFGPGTRLTVL.

The rearrangement uses TRBV28 and TRBJ2-2; D is possibly TRBD1 (6 bases). V was clipped by 5 bases and J by 4 bases, with 14 bases between them. This CDR3 comprises 15 residues. CDR1 MDHEN and CDR2 SYDVKM come from the germline V gene. CDR3 coding DNA: TGTGCCAGCAGTACAGGGTCGGTAGGCACCGGGGAGCTGTTTTTT. Translation: CASSTGSVGTGELFF. Based on the CDR3 plus reference TRBV28 and TRBJ2-2, the full variable domain is DVKVTQSSRYLVKRTGEKVFLECVQDMDHENMFWYRQDPGLGLRLIYFSYDVKMKEKGDIPEGYSVSREKKERFSLILESASTNQTSMYLCASSTGSVGTGELFFGEGSRLTVL.

This chain connects TRBV19 to TRBJ2-1, with 8 bases aligning to TRBD2. The CDR3 is 16 amino acids. Trimming removed 7 bases from V and 7 bases from J; junction bases left unmatched: 15. Germline CDR1 and CDR2: LNHDA and SQIVND (reference sequence). The CDR3 here is CASTKLAAPTGNEQFF. CDR3 nucleotides: TGTGCCAGTACTAAACTAGCGGCTCCCACGGGGAATGAGCAGTTCTTC. Together with reference TRBV19 and TRBJ2-1, the CDR3 gives the full variable domain: DGGITQSPKYLFRKEGQNVTLSCEQNLNHDAMYWYRQDPGQGLRLIYYSQIVNDFQKGDIAEGYSVSREKKESFPLTVTSAQKNPTAFYLCASTKLAAPTGNEQFFGPGTRLTVL.